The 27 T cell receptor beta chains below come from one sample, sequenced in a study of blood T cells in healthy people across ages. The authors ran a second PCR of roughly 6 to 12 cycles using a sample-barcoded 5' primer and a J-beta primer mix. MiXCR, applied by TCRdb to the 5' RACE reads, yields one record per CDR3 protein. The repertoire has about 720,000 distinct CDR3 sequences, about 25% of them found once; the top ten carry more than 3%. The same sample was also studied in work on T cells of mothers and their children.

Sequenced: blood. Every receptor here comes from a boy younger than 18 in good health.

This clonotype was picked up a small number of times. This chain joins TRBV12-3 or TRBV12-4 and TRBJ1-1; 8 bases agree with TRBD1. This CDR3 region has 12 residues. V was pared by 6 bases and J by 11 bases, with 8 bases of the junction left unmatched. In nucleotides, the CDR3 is TGTGCCAGCAGGCCGACAGGGGCGGAGGCTTTCTTT. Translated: CASRPTGAEAFF.

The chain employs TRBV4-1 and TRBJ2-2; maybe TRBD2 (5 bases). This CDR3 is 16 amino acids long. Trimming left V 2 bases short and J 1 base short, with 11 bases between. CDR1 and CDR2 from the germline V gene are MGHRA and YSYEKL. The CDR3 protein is CASSQPLGGNTGELFF. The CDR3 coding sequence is TGCGCCAGCAGCCAACCTCTAGGAGGGAACACCGGGGAGCTGTTTTTT.

The DNA for the CDR3 is TGTGCCATCAGTGAGGGGGGGCACGAGCAGTACTTC. Translation gives CAISEGGHEQYF. The chain employs TRBV10-3 and TRBJ2-7, with D possibly called TRBD1 or TRBD2 (6 bases each). The CDR3 sequence is 12 residues long. Trimming stripped 2 bases from V and 5 bases from J, with 7 bases between. From germline, CDR1 is ENHRY and CDR2 SYGVKD.

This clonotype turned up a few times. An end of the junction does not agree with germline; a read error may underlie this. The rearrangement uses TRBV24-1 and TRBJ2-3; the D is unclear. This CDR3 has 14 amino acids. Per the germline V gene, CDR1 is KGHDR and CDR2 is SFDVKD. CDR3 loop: CATEEPSSTDTQYF. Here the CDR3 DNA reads TGTGCCACCGAAGAGCCCAGTAGCACGGATACGCAGTATTTT.

Here the CDR3 DNA reads TGTGCCAGCAGCTTTAGCGGGGGGACCTCCTACGAGCAGTACTTC. Its translation is CASSFSGGTSYEQYF. The rearrangement joins TRBV5-5 to TRBJ2-7, with 10 nucleotides matching TRBD2. J was trimmed by 0 bases and V by 2 bases; bases with no gene match: 2. From germline, CDR1 is SGHKS and CDR2 YYEKEE (reference sequence). This CDR3 has 15 amino acids.

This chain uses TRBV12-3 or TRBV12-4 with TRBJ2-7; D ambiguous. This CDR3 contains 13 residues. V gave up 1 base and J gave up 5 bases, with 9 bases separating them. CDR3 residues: CASSLDSSNEQYF. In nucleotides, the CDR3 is TGTGCCAGCAGTTTAGACAGTAGCAACGAGCAGTACTTC.

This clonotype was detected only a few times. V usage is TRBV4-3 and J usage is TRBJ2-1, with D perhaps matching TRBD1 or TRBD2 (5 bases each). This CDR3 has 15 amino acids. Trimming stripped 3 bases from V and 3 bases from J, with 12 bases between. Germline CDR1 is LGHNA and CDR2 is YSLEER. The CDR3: CASSQAGTDYNEQFF. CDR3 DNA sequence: TGCGCCAGCAGCCAGGCCGGGACGGACTACAATGAGCAGTTCTTC.

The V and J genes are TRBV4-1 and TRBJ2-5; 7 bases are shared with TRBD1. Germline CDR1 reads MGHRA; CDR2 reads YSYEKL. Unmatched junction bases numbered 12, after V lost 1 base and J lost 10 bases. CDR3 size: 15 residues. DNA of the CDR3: TGCGCCAGCAGCCAAGTGGCAGGGGGTCCGGAGTTCCAGTACTTC. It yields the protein CASSQVAGGPEFQYF.

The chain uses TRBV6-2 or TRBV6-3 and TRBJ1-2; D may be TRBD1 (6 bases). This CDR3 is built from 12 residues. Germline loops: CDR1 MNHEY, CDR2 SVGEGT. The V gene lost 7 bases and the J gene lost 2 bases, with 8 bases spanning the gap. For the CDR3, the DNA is TGTGCCAGCACCGACAGGAACTATGGCTACACCTTC. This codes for CASTDRNYGYTF.

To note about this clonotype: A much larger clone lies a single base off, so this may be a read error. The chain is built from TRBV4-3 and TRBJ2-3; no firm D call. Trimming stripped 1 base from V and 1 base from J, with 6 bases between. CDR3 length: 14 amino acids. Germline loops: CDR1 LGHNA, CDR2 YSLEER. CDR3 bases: TGCGCCAGCAGCCAAGCTCGGGGCACAGATACGCAGTATTTT. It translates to CASSQARGTDTQYF.

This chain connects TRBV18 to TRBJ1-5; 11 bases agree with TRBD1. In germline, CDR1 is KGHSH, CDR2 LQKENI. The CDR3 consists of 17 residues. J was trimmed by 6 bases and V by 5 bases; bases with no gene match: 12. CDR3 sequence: CASSLMNAGTGGQPQHF. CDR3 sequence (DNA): TGTGCCAGCTCATTAATGAACGCCGGGACAGGGGGTCAGCCCCAGCATTTT.

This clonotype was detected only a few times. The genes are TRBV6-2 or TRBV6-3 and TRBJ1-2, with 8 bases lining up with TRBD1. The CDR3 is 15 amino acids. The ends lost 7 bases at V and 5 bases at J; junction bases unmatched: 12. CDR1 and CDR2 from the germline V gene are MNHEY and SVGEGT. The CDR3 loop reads CASNWDRRPSYGYTF. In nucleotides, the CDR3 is TGTGCCAGCAATTGGGACAGGCGACCTTCTTATGGCTACACCTTC.

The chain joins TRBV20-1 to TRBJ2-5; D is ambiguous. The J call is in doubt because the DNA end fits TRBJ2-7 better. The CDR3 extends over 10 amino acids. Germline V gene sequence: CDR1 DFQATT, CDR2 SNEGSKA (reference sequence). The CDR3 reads CSPGTHEQYF. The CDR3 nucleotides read TGCAGCCCTGGCACCCACGAGCAGTACTTC.

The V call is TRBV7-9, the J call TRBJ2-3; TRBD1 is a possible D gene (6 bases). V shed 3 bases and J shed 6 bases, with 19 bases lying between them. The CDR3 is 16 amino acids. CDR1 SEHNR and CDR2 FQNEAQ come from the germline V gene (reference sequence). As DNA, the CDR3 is TGTGCCAGCAGCTTCGACAGGCTATCTCCGGCTGATACGCAGTATTTT. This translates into CASSFDRLSPADTQYF.

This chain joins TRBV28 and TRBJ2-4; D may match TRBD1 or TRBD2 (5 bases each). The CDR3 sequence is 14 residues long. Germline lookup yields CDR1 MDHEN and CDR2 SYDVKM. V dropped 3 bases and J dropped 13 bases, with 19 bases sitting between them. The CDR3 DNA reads TGTGCCAGCAGTTTCACCCCGGGACCCAGGTTCCAGTACTTC. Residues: CASSFTPGPRFQYF.

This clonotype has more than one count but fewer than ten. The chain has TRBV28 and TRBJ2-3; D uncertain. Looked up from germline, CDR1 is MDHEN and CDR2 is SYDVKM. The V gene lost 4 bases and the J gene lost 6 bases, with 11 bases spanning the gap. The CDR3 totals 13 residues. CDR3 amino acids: CASSSPRVDTQYF. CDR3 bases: TGTGCCAGCAGTTCGCCCCGCGTGGATACGCAGTATTTT.

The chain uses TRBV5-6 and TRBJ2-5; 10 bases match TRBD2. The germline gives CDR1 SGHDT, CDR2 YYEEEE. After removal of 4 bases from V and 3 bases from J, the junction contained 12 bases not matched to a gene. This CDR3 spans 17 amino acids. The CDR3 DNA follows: TGTGCCAGCAGCCCAGGAGGTCTAGCGGGAGCAAAAGAGACCCAGTACTTC. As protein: CASSPGGLAGAKETQYF.

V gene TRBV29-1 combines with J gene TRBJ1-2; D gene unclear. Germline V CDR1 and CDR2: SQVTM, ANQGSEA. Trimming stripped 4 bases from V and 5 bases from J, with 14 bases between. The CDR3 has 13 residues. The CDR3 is CSVGALGVYGYTF. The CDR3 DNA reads TGCAGCGTTGGGGCTCTCGGGGTTTATGGCTACACCTTC.

Here the CDR3 DNA reads TGTGCCAGCAGTTTGGGTGGTAGTGGCTACACCTTC. This gives the protein CASSLGGSGYTF. The chain employs TRBV28 and TRBJ1-2, with unresolved D. V lost 3 bases and J lost 7, with 9 bases in between. The CDR3 is 12 residues long. Germline-derived CDR1 and CDR2 are MDHEN and SYDVKM.

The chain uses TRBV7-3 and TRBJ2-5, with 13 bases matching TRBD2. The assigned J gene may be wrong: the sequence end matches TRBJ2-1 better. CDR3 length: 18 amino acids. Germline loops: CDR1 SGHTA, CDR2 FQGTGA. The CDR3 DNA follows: TGTGCCAGCAGCTTAAGTCGGACTAGCGGGAGTTCGGGAACTGAGCAGTTCTTC. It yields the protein CASSLSRTSGSSGTEQFF.

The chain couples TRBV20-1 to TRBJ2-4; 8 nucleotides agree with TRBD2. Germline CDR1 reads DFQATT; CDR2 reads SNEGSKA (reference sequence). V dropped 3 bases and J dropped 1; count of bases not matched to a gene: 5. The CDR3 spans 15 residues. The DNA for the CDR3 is TGCAGTGCTAGCGGAGCGGGGGAGGCCAAAAACATTCAGTACTTC. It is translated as CSASGAGEAKNIQYF.

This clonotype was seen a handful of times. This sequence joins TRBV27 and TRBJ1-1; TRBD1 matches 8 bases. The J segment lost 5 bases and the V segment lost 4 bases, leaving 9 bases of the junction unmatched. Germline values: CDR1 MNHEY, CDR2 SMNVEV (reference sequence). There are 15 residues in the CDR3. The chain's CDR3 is CASSSDRVRYTEAFF. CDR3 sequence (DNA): TGTGCCAGCAGTTCGGACAGGGTGAGATATACTGAAGCTTTCTTT.

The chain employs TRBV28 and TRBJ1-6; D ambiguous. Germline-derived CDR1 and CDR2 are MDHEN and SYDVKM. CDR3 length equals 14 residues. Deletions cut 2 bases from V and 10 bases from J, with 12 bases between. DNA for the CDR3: TGTGCCAGCAGTTTACGGTTCGGTTCCTCACCCCTCCACTTT. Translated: CASSLRFGSSPLHF.

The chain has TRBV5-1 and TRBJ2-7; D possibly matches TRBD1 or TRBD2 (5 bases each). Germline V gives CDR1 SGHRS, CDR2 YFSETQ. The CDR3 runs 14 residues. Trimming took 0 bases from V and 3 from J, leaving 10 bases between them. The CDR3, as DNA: TGCGCCAGCAGCTTGGTCGGGGCCCTCTACGAGCAGTACTTC. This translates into CASSLVGALYEQYF. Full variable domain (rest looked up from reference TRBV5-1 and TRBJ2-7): KAGVTQTPRYLIKTRGQQVTLSCSPISGHRSVSWYQQTPGQGLQFLFEYFSETQRNKGNFPGRFSGRQFSNSRSEMNVSTLELGDSALYLCASSLVGALYEQYFGPGTRLTVT.

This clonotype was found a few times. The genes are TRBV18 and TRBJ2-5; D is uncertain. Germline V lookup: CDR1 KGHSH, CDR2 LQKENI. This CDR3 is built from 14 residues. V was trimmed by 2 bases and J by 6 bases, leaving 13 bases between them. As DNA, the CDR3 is TGTGCCAGCTCACCAGATGGGGAAGGAAAGACCCAGTACTTC. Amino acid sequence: CASSPDGEGKTQYF.

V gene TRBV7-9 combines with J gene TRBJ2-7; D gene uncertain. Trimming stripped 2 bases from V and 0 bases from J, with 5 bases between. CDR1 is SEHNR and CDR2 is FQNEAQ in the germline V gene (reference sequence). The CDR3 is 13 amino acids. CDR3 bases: TGTGCCAGCAGCTTACCGTACTCCTACGAGCAGTACTTC. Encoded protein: CASSLPYSYEQYF.

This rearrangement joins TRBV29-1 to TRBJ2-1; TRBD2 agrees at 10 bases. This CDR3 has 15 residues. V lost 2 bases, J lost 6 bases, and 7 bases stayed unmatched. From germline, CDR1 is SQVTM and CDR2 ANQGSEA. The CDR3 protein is CSVELSGRESNEQFF. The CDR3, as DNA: TGCAGCGTTGAACTCAGCGGGAGGGAAAGCAATGAGCAGTTCTTC.